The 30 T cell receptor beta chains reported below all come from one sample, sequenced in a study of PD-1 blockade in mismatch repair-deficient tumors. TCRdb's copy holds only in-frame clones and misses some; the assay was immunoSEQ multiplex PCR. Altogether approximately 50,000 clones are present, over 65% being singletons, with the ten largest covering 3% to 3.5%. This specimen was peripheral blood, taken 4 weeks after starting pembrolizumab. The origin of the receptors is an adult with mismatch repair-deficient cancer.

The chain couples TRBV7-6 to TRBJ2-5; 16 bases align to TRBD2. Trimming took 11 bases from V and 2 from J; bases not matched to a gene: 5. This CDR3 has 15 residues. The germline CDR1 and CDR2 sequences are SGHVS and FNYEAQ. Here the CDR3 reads CASGLAGGGQETQYF. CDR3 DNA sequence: TGTGCCTCGGGACTAGCGGGAGGGGGGCAAGAGACCCAGTACTTC.

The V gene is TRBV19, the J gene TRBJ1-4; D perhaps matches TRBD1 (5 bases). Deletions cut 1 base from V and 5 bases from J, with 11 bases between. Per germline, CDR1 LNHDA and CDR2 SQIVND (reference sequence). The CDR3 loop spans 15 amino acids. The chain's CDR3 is CASSIGDGENEKLFF. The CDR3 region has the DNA TGTGCCAGTAGTATAGGGGACGGTGAGAATGAAAAACTGTTTTTT. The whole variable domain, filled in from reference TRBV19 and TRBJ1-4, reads DGGITQSPKYLFRKEGQNVTLSCEQNLNHDAMYWYRQDPGQGLRLIYYSQIVNDFQKGDIAEGYSVSREKKESFPLTVTSAQKNPTAFYLCASSIGDGENEKLFFGSGTQLSVL.

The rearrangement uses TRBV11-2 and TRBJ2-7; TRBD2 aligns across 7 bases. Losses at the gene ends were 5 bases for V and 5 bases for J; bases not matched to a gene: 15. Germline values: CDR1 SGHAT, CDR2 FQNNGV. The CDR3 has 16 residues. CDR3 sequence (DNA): TGTGCCAGCAGCCAGCCCATGCTAGCGGAGGTGGACGAGCAGTACTTC. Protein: CASSQPMLAEVDEQYF. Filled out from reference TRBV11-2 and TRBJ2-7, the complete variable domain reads EAGVAQSPRYKIIEKRQSVAFWCNPISGHATLYWYQQILGQGPKLLIQFQNNGVVDDSQLPKDRFSAERLKGVDSTLKIQPAKLEDSAVYLCASSQPMLAEVDEQYFGPGTRLTVT.

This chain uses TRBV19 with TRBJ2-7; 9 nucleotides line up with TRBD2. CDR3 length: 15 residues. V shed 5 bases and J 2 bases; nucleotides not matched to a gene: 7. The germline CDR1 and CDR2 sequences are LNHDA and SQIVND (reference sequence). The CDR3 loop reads CASSHTAGGPYEQYF. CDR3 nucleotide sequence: TGTGCCAGTAGTCATACAGCGGGAGGCCCCTACGAGCAGTACTTC.

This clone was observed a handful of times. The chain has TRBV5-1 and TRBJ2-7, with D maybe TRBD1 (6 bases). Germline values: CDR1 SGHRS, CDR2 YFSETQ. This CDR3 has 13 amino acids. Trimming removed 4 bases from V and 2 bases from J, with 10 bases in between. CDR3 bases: TGCGCCAGCAGCAAACAGGGTACCTACGAGCAGTACTTC. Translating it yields CASSKQGTYEQYF.

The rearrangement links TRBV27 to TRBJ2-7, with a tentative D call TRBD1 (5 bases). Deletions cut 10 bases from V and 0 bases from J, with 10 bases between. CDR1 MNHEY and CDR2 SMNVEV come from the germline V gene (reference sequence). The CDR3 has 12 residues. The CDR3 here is CATTDSSYEQYF. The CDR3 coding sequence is TGTGCCACCACAGACAGCTCCTACGAGCAGTACTTC.

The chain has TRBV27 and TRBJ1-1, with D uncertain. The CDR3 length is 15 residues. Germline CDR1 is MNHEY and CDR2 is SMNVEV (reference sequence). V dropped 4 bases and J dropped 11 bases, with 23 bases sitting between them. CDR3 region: CASSSRPPRPWVAFF. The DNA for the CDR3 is TGTGCCAGCAGTTCACGCCCACCTAGGCCATGGGTCGCTTTCTTT.

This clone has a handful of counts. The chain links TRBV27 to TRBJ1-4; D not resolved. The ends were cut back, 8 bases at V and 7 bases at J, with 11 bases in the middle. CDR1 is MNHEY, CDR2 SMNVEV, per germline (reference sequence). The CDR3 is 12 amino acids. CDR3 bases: TGTGCCAGCGCGAAGGGTGGTGAAAAACTGTTTTTT. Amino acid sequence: CASAKGGEKLFF.

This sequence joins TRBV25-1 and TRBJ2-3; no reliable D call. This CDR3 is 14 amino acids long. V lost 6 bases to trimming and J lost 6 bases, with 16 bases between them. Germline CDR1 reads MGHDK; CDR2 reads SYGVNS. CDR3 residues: CASRKRSAFDTQYF. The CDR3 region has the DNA TGTGCCAGCAGGAAACGGAGTGCGTTTGATACGCAGTATTTT.

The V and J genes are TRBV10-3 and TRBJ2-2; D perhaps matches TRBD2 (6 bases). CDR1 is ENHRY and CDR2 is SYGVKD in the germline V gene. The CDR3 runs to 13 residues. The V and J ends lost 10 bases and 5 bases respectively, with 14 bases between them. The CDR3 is CATADGSTGELFF. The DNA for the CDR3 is TGTGCCACCGCGGACGGGAGTACCGGGGAGCTGTTTTTT.

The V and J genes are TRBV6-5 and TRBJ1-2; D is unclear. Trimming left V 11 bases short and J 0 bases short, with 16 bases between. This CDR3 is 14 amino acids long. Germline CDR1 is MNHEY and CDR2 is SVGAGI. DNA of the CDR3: TGTGCCGCTGGGGAAATCGGAGCTAACTATGGCTACACCTTC. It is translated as CAAGEIGANYGYTF.

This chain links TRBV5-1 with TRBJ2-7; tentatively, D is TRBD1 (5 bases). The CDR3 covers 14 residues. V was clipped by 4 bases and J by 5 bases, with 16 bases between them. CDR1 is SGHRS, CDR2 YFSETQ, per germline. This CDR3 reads CASSAQGEANEQYF. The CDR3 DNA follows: TGCGCCAGCAGCGCGCAGGGTGAGGCCAACGAGCAGTACTTC. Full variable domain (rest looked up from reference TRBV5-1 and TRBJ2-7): KAGVTQTPRYLIKTRGQQVTLSCSPISGHRSVSWYQQTPGQGLQFLFEYFSETQRNKGNFPGRFSGRQFSNSRSEMNVSTLELGDSALYLCASSAQGEANEQYFGPGTRLTVT.

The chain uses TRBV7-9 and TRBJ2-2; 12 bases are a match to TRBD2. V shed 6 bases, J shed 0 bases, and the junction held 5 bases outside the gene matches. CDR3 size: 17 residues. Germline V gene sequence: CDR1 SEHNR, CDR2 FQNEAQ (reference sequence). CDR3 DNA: TGTGCCAGCAGTAGGACTAGCGGGAACGCGAACACCGGGGAGCTGTTTTTT. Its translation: CASSRTSGNANTGELFF.

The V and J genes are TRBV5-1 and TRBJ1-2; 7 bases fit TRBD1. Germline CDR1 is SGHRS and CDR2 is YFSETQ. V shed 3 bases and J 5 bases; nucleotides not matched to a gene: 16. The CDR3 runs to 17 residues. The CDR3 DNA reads TGCGCCAGCAGCTCTGACCCGAGGACAGGCACAACGTATGGCTACACCTTC. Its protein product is CASSSDPRTGTTYGYTF.

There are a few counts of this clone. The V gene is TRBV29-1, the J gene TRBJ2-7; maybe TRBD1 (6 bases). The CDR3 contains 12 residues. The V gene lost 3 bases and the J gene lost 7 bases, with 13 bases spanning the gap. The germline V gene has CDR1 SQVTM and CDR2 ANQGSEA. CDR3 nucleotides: TGCAGCGTTGAGGCAGGGGCCGGGGAGCAGTACTTC. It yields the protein CSVEAGAGEQYF.

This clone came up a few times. CDR3 region: CASSESGQAAEKLFF. CDR3 nucleotides: TGTGCCAGCAGTGAATCAGGCCAGGCGGCTGAAAAACTGTTTTTT. The chain is built from TRBV6-1 and TRBJ1-4; no clear D gene. This CDR3 contains 15 residues. Per germline, CDR1 MNHNS and CDR2 SASEGT. V was pared by 2 bases and J by 7 bases, with 14 bases between.

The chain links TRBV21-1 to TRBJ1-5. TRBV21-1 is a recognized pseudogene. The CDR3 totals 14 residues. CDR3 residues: CAGPGVTSNQPQHF. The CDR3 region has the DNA TGTGCCGGGCCGGGGGTTACGAGCAATCAGCCCCAGCATTTT.

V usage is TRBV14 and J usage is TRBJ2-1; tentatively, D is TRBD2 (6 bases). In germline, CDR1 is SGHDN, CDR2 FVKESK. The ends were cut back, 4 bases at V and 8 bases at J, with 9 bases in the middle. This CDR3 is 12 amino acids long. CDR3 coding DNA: TGTGCCAGCAGCCGGAGGGGAGATGAGCAGTTCTTC. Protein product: CASSRRGDEQFF.

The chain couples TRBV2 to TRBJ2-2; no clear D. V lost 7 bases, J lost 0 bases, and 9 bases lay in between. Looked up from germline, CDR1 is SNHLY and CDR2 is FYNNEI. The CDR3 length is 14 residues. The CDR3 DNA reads TGTGCCAGCAAGGAACAAACGAACACCGGGGAGCTGTTTTTT. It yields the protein CASKEQTNTGELFF.

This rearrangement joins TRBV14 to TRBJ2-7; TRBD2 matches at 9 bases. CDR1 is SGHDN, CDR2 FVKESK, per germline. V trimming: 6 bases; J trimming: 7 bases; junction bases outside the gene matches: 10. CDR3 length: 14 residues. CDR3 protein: CASRQLAAGGEQYF. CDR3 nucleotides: TGTGCCAGCAGACAGCTAGCGGCGGGGGGGGAGCAGTACTTC.

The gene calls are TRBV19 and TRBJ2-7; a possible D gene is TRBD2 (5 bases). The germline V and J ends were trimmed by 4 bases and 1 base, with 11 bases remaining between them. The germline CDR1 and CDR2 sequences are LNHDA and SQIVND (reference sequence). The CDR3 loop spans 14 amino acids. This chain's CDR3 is CASSSGLGSYEQYF. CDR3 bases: TGTGCCAGTAGTAGCGGGTTGGGGTCCTACGAGCAGTACTTC.

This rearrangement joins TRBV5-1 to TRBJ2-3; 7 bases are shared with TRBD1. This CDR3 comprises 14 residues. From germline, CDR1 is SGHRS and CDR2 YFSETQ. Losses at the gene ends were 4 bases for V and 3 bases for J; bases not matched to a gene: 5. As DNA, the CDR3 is TGCGCCAGCAGCCAGGGACAGTCAACAGATACGCAGTATTTT. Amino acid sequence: CASSQGQSTDTQYF.

The CDR3 reads CASSLSREGQFF. The CDR3 DNA reads as TGTGCCAGCAGTTTGTCCCGAGAAGGGCAGTTCTTC. This chain uses TRBV27 with TRBJ2-1; D remains ambiguous. Per germline, CDR1 MNHEY and CDR2 SMNVEV (reference sequence). V was clipped by 3 bases and J by 12 bases, with 12 bases between them. This CDR3 has 12 residues.

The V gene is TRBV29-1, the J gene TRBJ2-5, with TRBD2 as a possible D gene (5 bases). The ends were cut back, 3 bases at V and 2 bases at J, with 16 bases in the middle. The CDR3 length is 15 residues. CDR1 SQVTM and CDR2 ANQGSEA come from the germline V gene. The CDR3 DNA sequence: TGCAGCGTTGAGGACGGGAACCCCAATCAAGAGACCCAGTACTTC. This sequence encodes CSVEDGNPNQETQYF.

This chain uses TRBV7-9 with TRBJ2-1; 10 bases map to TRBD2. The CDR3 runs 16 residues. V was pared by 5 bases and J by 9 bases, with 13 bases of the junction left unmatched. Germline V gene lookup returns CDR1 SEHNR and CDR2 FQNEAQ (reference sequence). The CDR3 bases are TGTGCCAGCAGCAAACGGGCAGCGGGAGGGTTTAGTGAGCAGTTCTTC. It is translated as CASSKRAAGGFSEQFF. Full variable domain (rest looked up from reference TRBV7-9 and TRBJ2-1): DTGVSQNPRHKITKRGQNVTFRCDPISEHNRLYWYRQTLGQGPEFLTYFQNEAQLEKSRLLSDRFSAERPKGSFSTLEIQRTEQGDSAMYLCASSKRAAGGFSEQFFGPGTRLTVL.

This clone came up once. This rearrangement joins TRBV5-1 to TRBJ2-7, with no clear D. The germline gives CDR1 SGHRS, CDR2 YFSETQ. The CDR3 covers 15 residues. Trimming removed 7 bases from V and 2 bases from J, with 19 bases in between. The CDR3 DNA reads TGCGCCAGCTCCCCCCCACAGCCTGGAACCTACGAGCAGTACTTC. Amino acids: CASSPPQPGTYEQYF.

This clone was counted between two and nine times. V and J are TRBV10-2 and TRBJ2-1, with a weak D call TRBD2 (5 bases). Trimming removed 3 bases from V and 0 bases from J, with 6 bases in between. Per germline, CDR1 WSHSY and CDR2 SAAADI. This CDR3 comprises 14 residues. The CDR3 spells CASSEGSSYNEQFF. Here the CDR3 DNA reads TGCGCCAGCAGTGAAGGGAGCTCCTACAATGAGCAGTTCTTC.

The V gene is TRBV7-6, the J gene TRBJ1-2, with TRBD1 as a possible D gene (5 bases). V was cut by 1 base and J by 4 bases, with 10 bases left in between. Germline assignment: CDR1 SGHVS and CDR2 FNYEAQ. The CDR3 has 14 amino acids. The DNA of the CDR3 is TGTGCCAGCAGCTTAGAAAGGGGAGCCTATGGCTACACCTTC. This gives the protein CASSLERGAYGYTF.

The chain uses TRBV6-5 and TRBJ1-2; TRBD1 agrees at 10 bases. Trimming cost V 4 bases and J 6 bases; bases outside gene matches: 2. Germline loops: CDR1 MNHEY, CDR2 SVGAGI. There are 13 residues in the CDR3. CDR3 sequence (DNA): TGTGCCAGCAGTTGGACAGGGGGAAATGGCTACACCTTC. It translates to CASSWTGGNGYTF.

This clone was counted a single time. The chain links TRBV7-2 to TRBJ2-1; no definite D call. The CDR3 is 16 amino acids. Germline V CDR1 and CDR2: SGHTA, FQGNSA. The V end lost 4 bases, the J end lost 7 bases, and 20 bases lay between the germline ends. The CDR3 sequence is CASSSLANLVGNEQFF. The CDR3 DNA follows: TGTGCCAGCAGCTCCTTAGCCAACCTCGTCGGGAATGAGCAGTTCTTC.